The clone carrying this T cell receptor (beta chain) was counted at least ten times. The antigen remains unidentified. TCR beta CDR3 amplification used RNA transcripts. HTBI-primed RT-PCR formed the first round, and a multiplex PCR formed the second. TCRdb analysed the multiplex PCR reads with MiXCR anew, one entry per CDR3 protein. The sample yields a few hundred thousand distinct CDR3 sequences, about 17% seen once. The data stem from a study of Graves' ophthalmopathy and Graves' hyperthyroidism. Points from the study as a whole: Detected in blood as well were most expanded thyroid clonotypes with frequency above 0.001.

Isolation of PBMCs was performed using around 9.1 ml of fresh peripheral blood. The germline gives CDR1 MNHNS, CDR2 SASEGT. V shed 8 bases and J 6 bases; nucleotides not matched to a gene: 5. There are 12 residues in the CDR3. The receptor's source is a woman under 30 with Graves' ophthalmopathy. The rearrangement links TRBV6-1 to TRBJ2-5; 8 bases are shared with TRBD2. The sequencing sample was made of peripheral blood. CDR3 amino acids: CASDGGAKTQYF. The CDR3 nucleotides read TGTGCCAGCGACGGGGGGGCGAAGACCCAGTACTTC.